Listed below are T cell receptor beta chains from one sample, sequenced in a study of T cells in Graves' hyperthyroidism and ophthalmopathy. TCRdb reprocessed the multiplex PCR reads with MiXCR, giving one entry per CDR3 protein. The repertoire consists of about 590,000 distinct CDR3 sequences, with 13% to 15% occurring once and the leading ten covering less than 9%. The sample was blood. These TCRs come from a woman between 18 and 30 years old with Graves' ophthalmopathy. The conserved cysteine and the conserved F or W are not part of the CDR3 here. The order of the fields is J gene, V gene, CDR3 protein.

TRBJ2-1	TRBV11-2	ASSPLSGRSYNEQF
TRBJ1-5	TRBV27	ASSPRGGNQPQH
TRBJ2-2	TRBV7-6	ASSLTGGATGELF
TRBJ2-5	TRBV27	ASSLSGVTLAGETQY
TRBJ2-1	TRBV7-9	ASSLSRRERNNEQF
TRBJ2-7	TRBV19	ASSTAPHHTSSIRYEQY
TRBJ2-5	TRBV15	ATSRAPQGAGSETQY
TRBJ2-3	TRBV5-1	ASSENGLAGTDTQY
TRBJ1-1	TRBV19	ASSIRIPSEAF
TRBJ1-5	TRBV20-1	SAGIGTGSNQPQH
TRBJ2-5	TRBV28	ASRSSGRLVETQY
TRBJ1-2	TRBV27	ASRRTTSGAAYGYT
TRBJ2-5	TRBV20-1	SARGVGTSSETQY
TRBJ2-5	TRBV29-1	SVSDPRGRQETQY
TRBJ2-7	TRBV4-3	ASSQDTRTSGYEQY
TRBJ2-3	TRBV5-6	ASSGGLRFDTQY